Below are 19 T cell receptor beta chains sequenced from a single sample in a study of blood T cell repertoires in COVID-19. Assay used: immunoSEQ multiplex PCR; TCRdb lists only in-frame clones, some missing. The data hold hundreds of thousands of clones, with roughly 87% observed a single time. Sequenced sample: PBMCs or T cells enriched from blood (not recorded which). These receptors originate from a woman aged 25-40 years who had recovered from COVID-19.

This sequence joins TRBV6-6 and TRBJ1-4; D unclear. This CDR3 comprises 15 residues. Germline lookup yields CDR1 MNHNY and CDR2 SVGAGI (reference sequence). The ends were cut back, 3 bases at V and 12 bases at J, with 20 bases in the middle. CDR3 DNA sequence: TGTGCCAGCAGTTATTCGAGCCCGGCTTTGCAGGAACTGTTTTTT. This codes for CASSYSSPALQELFF.

The J gene is TRBJ1-1, the V gene TRBV7-2; unclear D gene. CDR1 and CDR2 (germline): SGHTA, FQGNSA. V was pared by 1 base and J by 2 bases, with 8 bases between. There are 14 residues in the CDR3. CDR3 nucleotide sequence: TGTGCCAGCAGCTTAGAATGGAGTAACACTGAAGCTTTCTTT. Protein product: CASSLEWSNTEAFF.

This clone has a handful of counts. The chain employs TRBV24-1 and TRBJ1-6; D is possibly TRBD1 (5 bases). The V and J ends lost 9 bases and 0 bases respectively, with 5 bases between them. This CDR3 region has 13 residues. Germline CDR1 KGHDR, CDR2 SFDVKD. CDR3: CATQGSYNSPLHF. CDR3 bases: TGTGCCACCCAGGGCTCCTATAATTCACCCCTCCACTTT.

CDR3 in amino acids: CASSLNGDGYTF. For the CDR3, the DNA is TGCGCCAGCAGCTTGAACGGGGATGGCTACACCTTC. This rearrangement joins TRBV5-1 to TRBJ1-2, with unresolved D. Germline lookup yields CDR1 SGHRS and CDR2 YFSETQ. Trimming shortened V by 1 base and J by 6 bases, and 7 bases separated the two germline ends. This CDR3 has 12 residues.

The chain uses TRBV2 and TRBJ2-7; a possible D gene is TRBD2 (6 bases). V lost 6 bases and J 5 bases, leaving 20 bases between the germline ends. Germline assignment: CDR1 SNHLY and CDR2 FYNNEI. The CDR3 covers 15 residues. CDR3 in DNA: TGTGCCAGCAGCATTCTTCCGGGACGGGAGAACGAGCAGTACTTC. It yields the protein CASSILPGRENEQYF. The variable domain in full, completed from reference TRBV2 and TRBJ2-7, reads EPEVTQTPSHQVTQMGQEVILRCVPISNHLYFYWYRQILGQKVEFLVSFYNNEISEKSEIFDDQFSVERPDGSNFTLKIRSTKLEDSAMYFCASSILPGRENEQYFGPGTRLTVT.

This clone was counted only a few times. V usage is TRBV5-4 and J usage is TRBJ1-3; 9 bases line up with TRBD1. J gave up 4 bases and V 6 bases, and 8 bases lay outside the gene matches. The germline gives CDR1 SGHNT, CDR2 YYREEE (reference sequence). CDR3 length: 15 amino acids. CDR3: CASIQQGARGNTIYF. CDR3 bases: TGTGCCAGCATCCAACAGGGGGCAAGAGGAAACACCATATATTTT.

CDR3 loop: CASSQGHGPGNQPQHF. The DNA for the CDR3 is TGCGCCAGCAGCCAAGGACACGGTCCGGGCAATCAGCCCCAGCATTTT. The chain recombines TRBV4-1 with TRBJ1-5; D ambiguous. Per germline, CDR1 MGHRA and CDR2 YSYEKL. The CDR3 runs to 16 residues. V lost 1 base, J lost 2 bases, and 12 bases lay in between.

V and J are TRBV7-2 and TRBJ2-7; 7 bases line up with TRBD2. The CDR3 loop spans 16 amino acids. Germline V CDR1 and CDR2: SGHTA, FQGNSA. J was trimmed by 2 bases and V by 5 bases; bases with no gene match: 12. The CDR3 is CASSPRGSGTAYEQYF. DNA for the CDR3: TGTGCCAGCAGCCCCCGGGGAAGCGGGACCGCCTACGAGCAGTACTTC.

This chain joins TRBV11-2 and TRBJ1-2; weak D call: TRBD1 (5 bases). V shed 0 bases and J shed 7 bases, with 12 bases lying between them. Per the germline V gene, CDR1 is SGHAT and CDR2 is FQNNGV. The CDR3 is made up of 14 amino acids. The CDR3 DNA reads as TGTGCCAGCAGCTTAGATCTCGGGGGGGGTGGCTACACCTTC. It encodes CASSLDLGGGGYTF. The whole variable domain, filled in from reference TRBV11-2 and TRBJ1-2, reads EAGVAQSPRYKIIEKRQSVAFWCNPISGHATLYWYQQILGQGPKLLIQFQNNGVVDDSQLPKDRFSAERLKGVDSTLKIQPAKLEDSAVYLCASSLDLGGGGYTFGSGTRLTVV.

The rearrangement links TRBV19 to TRBJ2-1; a weak D match, TRBD2 (6 bases). The CDR3 has 14 residues. Germline V lookup: CDR1 LNHDA, CDR2 SQIVND (reference sequence). Between the trimmed V and J ends, which lost 7 bases and 2 bases, there was a span of 12 bases. DNA for the CDR3: TGTGCCAGTACCCCGGAGGGCCCCTACAATGAGCAGTTCTTC. It is translated as CASTPEGPYNEQFF.

The chain recombines TRBV29-1 with TRBJ2-1; maybe TRBD2 (7 bases). The length of the CDR3 is 13 residues. Per the germline V gene, CDR1 is SQVTM and CDR2 is ANQGSEA. V lost 7 bases and J lost 0, with 10 bases in between. The CDR3 region is CSGGGPSYNEQFF. CDR3 coding DNA: TGCAGCGGGGGGGGCCCCTCCTACAATGAGCAGTTCTTC.

The chain recombines TRBV7-2 with TRBJ2-5, with D hard to call. The germline CDR1 and CDR2 sequences are SGHTA and FQGNSA. The CDR3 totals 13 residues. V was clipped by 2 bases and J by 2 bases, with 6 bases between them. The CDR3 reads CASSLFSQETQYF. DNA for the CDR3: TGTGCCAGCAGCTTATTTAGTCAAGAGACCCAGTACTTC.

The chain combines TRBV6-5 with TRBJ2-7; maybe TRBD1 (5 bases). V lost 2 bases and J 3 bases, leaving 8 bases between the germline ends. Germline CDR1 and CDR2: MNHEY and SVGAGI. The CDR3 has 13 amino acids. The CDR3 protein is CASSYEDSYEQYF. The CDR3 nucleotides read TGTGCCAGCAGTTACGAAGACAGCTACGAGCAGTACTTC.

This chain uses TRBV5-1 with TRBJ1-1; 9 nucleotides align to TRBD1. Germline CDR1 reads SGHRS; CDR2 reads YFSETQ. The CDR3 consists of 15 residues. The junction had 8 bases not matched to a gene; V was cut back by 4 bases and J by 4 bases. The CDR3 spells CASSDGTGKSTEAFF. The CDR3 DNA is TGCGCCAGCAGCGATGGGACAGGGAAGAGCACTGAAGCTTTCTTT. The whole variable domain, filled in from reference TRBV5-1 and TRBJ1-1, reads KAGVTQTPRYLIKTRGQQVTLSCSPISGHRSVSWYQQTPGQGLQFLFEYFSETQRNKGNFPGRFSGRQFSNSRSEMNVSTLELGDSALYLCASSDGTGKSTEAFFGQGTRLTVV.

This chain joins TRBV2 and TRBJ1-1; D is uncertain. Germline CDR1 and CDR2: SNHLY and FYNNEI. Trimming removed 7 bases from V and 0 bases from J, with 12 bases in between. This CDR3 is built from 14 residues. The CDR3 protein is CASIFQNMNTEAFF. The CDR3 DNA sequence: TGTGCCAGCATCTTTCAGAATATGAACACTGAAGCTTTCTTT.

The gene calls are TRBV28 and TRBJ1-1, with 7 positions matching TRBD1. This CDR3 has 13 residues. The ends lost 6 bases at V and 10 bases at J; junction bases unmatched: 11. Germline V gene data show CDR1 as MDHEN and CDR2 as SYDVKM. Here the CDR3 reads CASSDRALRGAFF. The CDR3 nucleotides are TGTGCCAGCAGCGACAGGGCGTTGCGGGGAGCTTTCTTT.

The chain employs TRBV14 and TRBJ1-4; 8 positions match TRBD1. Losses at the gene ends were 3 bases for V and 7 bases for J; bases not matched to a gene: 7. The CDR3 loop spans 15 amino acids. Germline-derived CDR1 and CDR2 are SGHDN and FVKESK. Here the CDR3 DNA reads TGTGCCAGCAGCCAGAAGACAGGGGCGGGTGAAAAACTGTTTTTT. Amino acid sequence: CASSQKTGAGEKLFF.

Only one count was recorded for this clone. The rearrangement links TRBV7-6 to TRBJ2-2; the match to TRBD2 covers 14 bases. This CDR3 comprises 18 residues. Germline V gives CDR1 SGHVS, CDR2 FNYEAQ. J gave up 2 bases and V 4 bases, and 6 bases lay outside the gene matches. For the CDR3, the DNA is TGTGCCAGCAGCTCAACCGGGACTAGCGGGGGTAACACCGGGGAGCTGTTTTTT. Translated: CASSSTGTSGGNTGELFF.

This clone appeared once. The junction departs from germline at one end; a sequencing error may be responsible. The chain joins TRBV27 to TRBJ2-7; 8 nucleotides agree with TRBD2. The germline CDR1 and CDR2 sequences are MNHEY and SMNVEV (reference sequence). The CDR3 contains 15 residues. The CDR3 sequence: CASRGMWTSSHEQYF. CDR3 nucleotides: TGTGCCAGCAGGGGGATGTGGACTAGCTCCCACGAGCAGTACTTC.